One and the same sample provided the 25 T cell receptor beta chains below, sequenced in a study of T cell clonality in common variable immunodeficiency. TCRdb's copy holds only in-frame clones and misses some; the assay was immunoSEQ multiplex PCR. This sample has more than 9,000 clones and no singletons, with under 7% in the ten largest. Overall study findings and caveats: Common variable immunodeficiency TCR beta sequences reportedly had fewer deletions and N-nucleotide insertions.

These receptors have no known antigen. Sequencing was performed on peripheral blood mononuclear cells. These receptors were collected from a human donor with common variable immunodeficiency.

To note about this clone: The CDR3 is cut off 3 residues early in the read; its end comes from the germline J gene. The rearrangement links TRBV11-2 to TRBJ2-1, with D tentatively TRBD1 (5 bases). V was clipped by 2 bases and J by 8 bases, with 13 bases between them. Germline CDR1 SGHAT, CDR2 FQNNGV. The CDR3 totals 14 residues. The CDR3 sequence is CASSLQGGFYEQFF. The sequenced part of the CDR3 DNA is TGTGCCAGCAGCTTACAGGGTGGATTCTATGAG.

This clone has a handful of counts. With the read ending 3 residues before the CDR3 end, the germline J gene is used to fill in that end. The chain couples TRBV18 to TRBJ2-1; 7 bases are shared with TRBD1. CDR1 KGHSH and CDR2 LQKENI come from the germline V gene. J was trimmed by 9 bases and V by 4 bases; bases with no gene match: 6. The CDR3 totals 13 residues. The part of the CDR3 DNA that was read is TGTGCCAGCTCACAAGCGACAGGGAGTGAG. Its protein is CASSQATGSE. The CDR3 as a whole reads CASSQATGSEQFF.

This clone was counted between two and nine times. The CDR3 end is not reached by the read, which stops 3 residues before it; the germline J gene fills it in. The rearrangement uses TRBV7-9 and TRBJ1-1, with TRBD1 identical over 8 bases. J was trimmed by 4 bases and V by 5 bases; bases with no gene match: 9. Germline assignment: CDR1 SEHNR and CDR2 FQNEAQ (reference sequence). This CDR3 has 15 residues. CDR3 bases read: TGTGCCAGCAGCCCCCGGGCAGGGGGCATCACTGAA. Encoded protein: CASSPRAGGITE. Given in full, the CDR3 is CASSPRAGGITEAFF.

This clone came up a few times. CDR3: CASSLDGHNVLTF. The sequenced part of the CDR3 DNA is TGTGCCAGCAGCTTAGATGGACACAACGTC. The chain recombines TRBV7-2 with TRBJ2-6; tentative D call: TRBD1 (5 bases). The read gets to within 3 residues of the CDR3 end, and the germline J gene fills in the rest. The CDR3 covers 13 residues. V was shortened by 1 base and J by 9 bases, with 7 bases between the two germline ends. CDR1 is SGHTA, CDR2 FQGNSA, per germline.

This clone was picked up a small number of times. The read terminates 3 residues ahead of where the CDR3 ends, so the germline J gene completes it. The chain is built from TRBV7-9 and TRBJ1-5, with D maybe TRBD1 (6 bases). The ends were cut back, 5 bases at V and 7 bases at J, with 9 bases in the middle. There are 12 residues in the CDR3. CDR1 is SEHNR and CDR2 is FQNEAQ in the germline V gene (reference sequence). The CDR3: CASSPGVQPQHF. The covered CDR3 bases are TGTGCCAGCAGCCCAGGGGTGCAGCCC.

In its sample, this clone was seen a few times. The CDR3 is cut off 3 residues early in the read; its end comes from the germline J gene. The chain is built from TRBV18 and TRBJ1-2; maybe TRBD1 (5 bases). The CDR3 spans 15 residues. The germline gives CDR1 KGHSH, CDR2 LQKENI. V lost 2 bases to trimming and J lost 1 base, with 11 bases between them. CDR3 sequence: CASSPDSQVNYGYTF. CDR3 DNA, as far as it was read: TGTGCCAGCTCACCAGACAGCCAAGTTAACTATGGC.

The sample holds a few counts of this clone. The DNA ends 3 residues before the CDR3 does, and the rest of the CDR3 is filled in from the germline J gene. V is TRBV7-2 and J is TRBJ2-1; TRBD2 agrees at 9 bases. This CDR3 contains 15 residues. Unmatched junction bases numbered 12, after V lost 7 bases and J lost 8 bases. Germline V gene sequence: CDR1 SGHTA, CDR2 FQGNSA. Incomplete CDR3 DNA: TGTGCCAGCACCACCAATAGCGGGAGCTTGGATGAG. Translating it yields CASTTNSGSLDE. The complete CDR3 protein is CASTTNSGSLDEQFF.

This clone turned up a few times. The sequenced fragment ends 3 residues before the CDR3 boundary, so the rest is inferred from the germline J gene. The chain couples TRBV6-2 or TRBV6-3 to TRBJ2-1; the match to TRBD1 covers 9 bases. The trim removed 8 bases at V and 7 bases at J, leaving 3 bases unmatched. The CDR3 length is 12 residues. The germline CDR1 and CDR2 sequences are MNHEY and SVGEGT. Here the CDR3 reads CASRDRVNEQFF. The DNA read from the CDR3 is TGTGCCAGCCGGGACAGGGTTAATGAG.

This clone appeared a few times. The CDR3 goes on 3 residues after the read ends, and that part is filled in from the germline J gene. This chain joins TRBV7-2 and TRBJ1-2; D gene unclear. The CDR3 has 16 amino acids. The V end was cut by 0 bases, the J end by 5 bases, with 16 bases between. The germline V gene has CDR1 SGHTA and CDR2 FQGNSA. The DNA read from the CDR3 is TGTGCCAGCAGCTTAGCCCCCGCGGGCAGCGGTTATGGC. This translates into CASSLAPAGSGYG. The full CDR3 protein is CASSLAPAGSGYGYTF.

CDR3 region: CASSSSRLPNTEAFF. CDR3 DNA, as far as it was read: TGTGCCAGCAGCTCCTCGCGGTTACCTAACACTGAA. The rearrangement uses TRBV7-9 and TRBJ1-1; D unresolved. The read halts 3 residues ahead of the CDR3 end, with the missing end drawn from the germline J gene. Trimming took 4 bases from V and 2 from J, leaving 14 bases between them. CDR3 size: 15 residues. Germline assignment: CDR1 SEHNR and CDR2 FQNEAQ (reference sequence).

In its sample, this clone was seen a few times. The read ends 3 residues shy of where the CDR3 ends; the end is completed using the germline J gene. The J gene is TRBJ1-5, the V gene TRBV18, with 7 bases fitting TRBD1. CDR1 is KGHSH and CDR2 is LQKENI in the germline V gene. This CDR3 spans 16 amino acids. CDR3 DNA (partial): TGTGCCAGCTCCTTCAACGATCTCGGCAGGGGGGATCCC. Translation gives CASSFNDLGRGDP. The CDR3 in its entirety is CASSFNDLGRGDPQHF. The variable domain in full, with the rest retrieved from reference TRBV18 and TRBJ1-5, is NAGVMQNPRHLVRRRGQEARLRCSPMKGHSHVYWYRQLPEEGLKFMVYLQKENIIDESGMPKERFSAEFPKEGPSILRIQQVVRGDSAAYFCASSFNDLGRGDPQHFGDGTRLSIL.

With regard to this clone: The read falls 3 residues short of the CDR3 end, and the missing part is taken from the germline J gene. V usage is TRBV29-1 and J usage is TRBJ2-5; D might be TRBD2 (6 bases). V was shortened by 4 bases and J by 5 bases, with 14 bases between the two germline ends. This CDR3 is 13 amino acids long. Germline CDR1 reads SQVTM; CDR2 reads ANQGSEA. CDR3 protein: CSVGWRAGETQYF. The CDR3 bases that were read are TGCAGCGTTGGTTGGAGGGCTGGGGAGACC.

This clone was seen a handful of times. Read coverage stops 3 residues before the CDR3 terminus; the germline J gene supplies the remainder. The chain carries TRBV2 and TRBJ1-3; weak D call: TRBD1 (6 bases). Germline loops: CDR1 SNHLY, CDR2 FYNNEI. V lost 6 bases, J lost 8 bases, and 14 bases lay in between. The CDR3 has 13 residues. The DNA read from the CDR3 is TGTGCCAGCAGCGAGGCCAGGGGATACACC. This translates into CASSEARGYT. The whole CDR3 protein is CASSEARGYTIYF.

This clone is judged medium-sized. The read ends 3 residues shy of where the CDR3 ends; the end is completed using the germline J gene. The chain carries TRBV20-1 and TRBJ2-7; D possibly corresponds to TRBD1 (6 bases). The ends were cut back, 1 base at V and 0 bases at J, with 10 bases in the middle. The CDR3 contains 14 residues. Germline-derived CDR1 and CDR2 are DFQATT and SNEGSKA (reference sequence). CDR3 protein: CSARVSQGSYEQYF. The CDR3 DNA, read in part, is TGCAGTGCTAGAGTCTCACAGGGCTCCTACGAG.

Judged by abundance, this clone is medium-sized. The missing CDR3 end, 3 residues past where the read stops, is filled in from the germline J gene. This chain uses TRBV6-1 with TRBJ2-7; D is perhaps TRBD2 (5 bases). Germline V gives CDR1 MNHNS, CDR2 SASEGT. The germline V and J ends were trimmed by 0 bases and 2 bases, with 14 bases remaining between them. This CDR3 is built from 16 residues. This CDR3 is CASSEAEAGRAYEQYF. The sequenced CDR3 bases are TGTGCCAGCAGTGAAGCGGAGGCAGGCAGAGCCTACGAG.

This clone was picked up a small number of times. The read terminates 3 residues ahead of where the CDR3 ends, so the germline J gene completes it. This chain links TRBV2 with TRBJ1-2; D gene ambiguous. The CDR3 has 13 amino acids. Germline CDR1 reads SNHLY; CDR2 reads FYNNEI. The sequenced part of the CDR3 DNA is TGTGCCAGCACCCAGGCCGAAGGGTTATCC. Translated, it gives CASTQAEGLS. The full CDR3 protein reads CASTQAEGLSYTF.

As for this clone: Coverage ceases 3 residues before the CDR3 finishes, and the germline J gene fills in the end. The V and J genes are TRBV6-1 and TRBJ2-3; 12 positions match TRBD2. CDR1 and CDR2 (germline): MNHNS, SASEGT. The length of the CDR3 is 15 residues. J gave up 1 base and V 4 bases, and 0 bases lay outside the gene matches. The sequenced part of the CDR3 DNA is TGTGCCAGCAGTGGACTAGCGGGAGGCACAGATACG. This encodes CASSGLAGGTDT. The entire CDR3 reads CASSGLAGGTDTQYF.

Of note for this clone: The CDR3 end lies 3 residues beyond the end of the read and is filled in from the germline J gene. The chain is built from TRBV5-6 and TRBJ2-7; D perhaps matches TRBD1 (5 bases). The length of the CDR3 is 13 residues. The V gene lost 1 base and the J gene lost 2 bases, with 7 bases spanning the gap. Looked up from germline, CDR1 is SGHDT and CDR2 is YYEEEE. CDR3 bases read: TGTGCCAGCAGCTTGACAGGAACCTACGAG. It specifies CASSLTGTYE. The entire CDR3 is CASSLTGTYEQYF.

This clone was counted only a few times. Here the CDR3 reads CAGWGQGTDTQYF. Incomplete CDR3 DNA: TGTGCCGGATGGGGACAGGGAACAGATACG. The J gene is TRBJ2-3, the V gene TRBV7-9; the match to TRBD1 covers 9 bases. Read data end 3 residues before the CDR3 end; the end is taken from the germline J gene. CDR3 length: 13 amino acids. CDR1 and CDR2 (germline): SEHNR, FQNEAQ (reference sequence). J gave up 3 bases and V 11 bases, and 6 bases lay outside the gene matches.

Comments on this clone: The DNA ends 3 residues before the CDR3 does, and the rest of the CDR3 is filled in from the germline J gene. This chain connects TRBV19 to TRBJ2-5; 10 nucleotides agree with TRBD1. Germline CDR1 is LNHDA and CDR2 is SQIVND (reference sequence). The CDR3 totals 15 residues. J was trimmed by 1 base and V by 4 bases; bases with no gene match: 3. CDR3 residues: CASSTTGGGQETQYF. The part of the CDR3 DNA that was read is TGTGCCAGTAGTACGACAGGGGGCGGCCAAGAGACC.

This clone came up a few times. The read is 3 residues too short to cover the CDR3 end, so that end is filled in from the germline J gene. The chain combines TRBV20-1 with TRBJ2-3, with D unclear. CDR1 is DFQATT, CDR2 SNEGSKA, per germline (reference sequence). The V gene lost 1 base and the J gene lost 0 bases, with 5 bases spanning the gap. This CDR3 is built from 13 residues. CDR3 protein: CSARGGSTDTQYF. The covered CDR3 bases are TGCAGTGCTAGAGGAGGTAGCACAGATACG.

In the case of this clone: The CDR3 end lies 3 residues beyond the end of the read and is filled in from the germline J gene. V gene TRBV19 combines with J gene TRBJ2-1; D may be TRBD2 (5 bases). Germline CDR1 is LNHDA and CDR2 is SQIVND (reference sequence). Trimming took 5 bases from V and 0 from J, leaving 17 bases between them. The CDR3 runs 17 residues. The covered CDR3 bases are TGTGCCAGTAGTGAACAAATTCAGCGGTACTCCTACAATGAG. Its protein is CASSEQIQRYSYNE. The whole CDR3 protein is CASSEQIQRYSYNEQFF.

The CDR3: CASRAAKNIQYF. Partial CDR3 DNA: TGTGCCAGCAGAGCAGCCAAAAACATT. The chain combines TRBV2 with TRBJ2-4; D is unclear. The read stops 3 residues short of the end of the CDR3; the missing end is completed from the germline J gene. Germline CDR1 SNHLY, CDR2 FYNNEI. V was trimmed by 6 bases and J by 0 bases, leaving 3 bases between them. This CDR3 is 12 amino acids long.

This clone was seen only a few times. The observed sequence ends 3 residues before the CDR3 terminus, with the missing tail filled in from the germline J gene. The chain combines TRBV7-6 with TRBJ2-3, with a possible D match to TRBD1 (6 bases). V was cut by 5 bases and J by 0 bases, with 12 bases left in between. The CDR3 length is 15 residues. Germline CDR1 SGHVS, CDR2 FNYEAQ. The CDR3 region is CASSRQVVSTDTQYF. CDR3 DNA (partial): TGTGCCAGCAGCCGACAGGTCGTTAGCACAGATACG.

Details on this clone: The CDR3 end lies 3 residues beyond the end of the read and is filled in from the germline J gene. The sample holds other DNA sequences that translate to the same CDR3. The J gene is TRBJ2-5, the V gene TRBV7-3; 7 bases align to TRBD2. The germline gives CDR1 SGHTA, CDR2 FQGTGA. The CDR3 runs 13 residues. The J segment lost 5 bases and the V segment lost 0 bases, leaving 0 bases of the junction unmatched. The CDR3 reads CASSLTGGETQYF. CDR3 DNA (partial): TGTGCCAGCAGCTTAACGGGGGGGGAGACC.